These 10 T cell receptor beta chains share one sample of origin, sequenced in a study of breast tumors, draining lymph nodes, adjacent tissues. TCRdb used MiXCR to reprocess the multiplex PCR reads, holding one entry per CDR3 protein. The sample records 150,000 to 250,000 distinct CDR3 sequences, roughly 29% being singletons. Breast cancer patients provided tissue from their axillary draining lymph nodes. The sample comprised axillary lymph node tissue. All receptors come from a female donor with breast cancer. Some clones in this sample may be carry-over from other donors' samples.

This clonotype was counted at least ten times. This chain joins TRBV7-3 and TRBJ2-3; 7 bases map to TRBD1. V trimming: 5 bases; J trimming: 4 bases; junction bases outside the gene matches: 9. Germline CDR1 SGHTA, CDR2 FQGTGA. The CDR3 loop spans 15 amino acids. The CDR3 here is CASSQSTGAADTQYF. The CDR3 DNA sequence: TGTGCCAGCAGCCAAAGCACAGGGGCCGCAGATACGCAGTATTTT.

This clonotype showed up many times. This chain links TRBV7-2 with TRBJ2-1; TRBD1 aligns across 8 bases. Germline CDR1 and CDR2: SGHTA and FQGNSA. V was pared by 1 base and J by 2 bases, with 4 bases of the junction left unmatched. CDR3 length: 16 amino acids. Here the CDR3 reads CASSLEAGGTYNEQFF. For the CDR3, the DNA is TGTGCCAGCAGCTTAGAGGCAGGGGGCACCTACAATGAGCAGTTCTTC.

Turning to this clonotype: Because the CDR3 is missing its conserved closing phenylalanine or tryptophan, this is likely a read error. The V and J genes are TRBV7-9 and TRBJ2-7; a possible D gene is TRBD1 (5 bases). V lost 2 bases and J lost 3, with 14 bases in between. This CDR3 comprises 15 residues. Germline V gene lookup returns CDR1 SEHNR and CDR2 FQNEAQ (reference sequence). The CDR3 is CASSLRGPTGYEQYS. The CDR3, as DNA: TGTGCCAGCAGCTTAAGGGGCCCTACGGGCTACGAGCAGTACTCC.

The table lists this clonotype with many counts. This sequence joins TRBV9 and TRBJ2-5; tentatively, D is TRBD1 or TRBD2 (5 bases each). The germline CDR1 and CDR2 sequences are SGDLS and YYNGEE. V was shortened by 0 bases and J by 5 bases, with 11 bases between the two germline ends. The CDR3 spans 14 residues. CDR3 DNA: TGTGCCAGCAGCGTAGGAGCAGAGGGGGAGACCCAGTACTTC. Protein product: CASSVGAEGETQYF.

At least ten counts were recorded for this clonotype. The genes are TRBV12-5 and TRBJ1-5, with D possibly being TRBD1 (5 bases). Germline assignment: CDR1 LGHNT and CDR2 FRNRAP. The CDR3 runs 13 residues. With 7 bases removed from V and 4 bases from J, the gap between germline ends came to 11 bases. The CDR3 sequence is CASARGGNQPQHF. CDR3 in DNA: TGTGCTAGTGCCCGGGGGGGAAATCAGCCCCAGCATTTT.

This clonotype has at least ten counts. The chain combines TRBV7-2 with TRBJ1-3; D is unresolved. Per germline, CDR1 SGHTA and CDR2 FQGNSA. The CDR3 length is 17 residues. Trimming took off 2 bases at V and 2 bases at J, with 16 bases between the two ends. The CDR3 region has the DNA TGTGCCAGCAGCTTAATGTCCGGGTTCTCAGCTGGAAACACCATATATTTT. Protein sequence: CASSLMSGFSAGNTIYF.

The chain carries TRBV20-1 and TRBJ1-2; D is perhaps TRBD1 (6 bases). CDR1 and CDR2 from the germline V gene are DFQATT and SNEGSKA (reference sequence). This CDR3 is built from 15 residues. V gave up 0 bases and J gave up 4 bases, with 15 bases separating them. As DNA, the CDR3 is TGCAGTGCTAGAGAATTAGGGGGAGCTACCTATGGCTACACCTTC. Translated, it gives CSARELGGATYGYTF.

This clonotype occurred once. A much larger clone lies one base from this, so it may be a read error. The gene calls are TRBV30 and TRBJ1-2; D is possibly TRBD1 (5 bases). This CDR3 is 11 amino acids long. The germline gives CDR1 GTSNPN, CDR2 SVGIG (reference sequence). CDR3 residues: CVWGRDYGYTF. Here the CDR3 DNA reads TGTGTCTGGGGCCGGGACTATGGCTACACCTTC.

This clonotype was seen at least ten times. The chain is built from TRBV19 and TRBJ1-4; D possibly corresponds to TRBD1 (5 bases). The V end was cut by 5 bases, the J end by 0 bases, with 10 bases between. From germline, CDR1 is LNHDA and CDR2 SQIVND (reference sequence). The CDR3 loop spans 15 amino acids. The CDR3 here is CASSSGGATNEKLFF. Written as DNA, the CDR3 is TGTGCCAGTAGTTCGGGGGGTGCAACTAATGAAAAACTGTTTTTT.

A few counts support this clonotype. A much bigger clone sits one base away, suggesting this may be a read error. The chain combines TRBV11-2 with TRBJ2-1; the match to TRBD2 covers 8 bases. This CDR3 has 15 amino acids. Germline CDR1 SGHAT, CDR2 FQNNGV. CDR3 in DNA: TGTACCAGCAGCTTAGTAGTACTAGCGGTAAATGAGCAGTTCTTC. Translation gives CTSSLVVLAVNEQFF.